The subject of this entry is one TCR beta chain. The target antigen is unknown. This specimen comes from a study of T cell responses to AZD1222 COVID-19 vaccine. General study results and limits: White British ancestry dominated among donors, who included more females, and clonal diversity was possibly underestimated. No repertoire was sampled before or during the peak T cell response, only after it. At study baseline, merely a handful of AZD1222 recipients were seropositive.

Profiled with immunoSEQ multiplex PCR; TCRdb holds only in-frame clones, not every one. Here the sample spans around 94,000 clones, 88% being singletons. Germline values: CDR1 SQVTM, CDR2 ANQGSEA. Trimming shortened V by 4 bases and J by 8 bases, and 17 bases separated the two germline ends. The CDR3 extends over 13 amino acids. This sample comprised peripheral blood, obtained on day 0 of AZD1222 vaccination. This TCR came from an adult in good health. The V call is TRBV29-1, the J call TRBJ1-2; D might be TRBD1 (5 bases). CDR3 nucleotide sequence: TGCAGCGTTGCATCGGGACCCTGGGACGGCTACACCTTC. It encodes CSVASGPWDGYTF. The complete variable domain, with remaining parts taken from reference TRBV29-1 and TRBJ1-2, reads SAVISQKPSRDICQRGTSLTIQCQVDSQVTMMFWYRQQPGQSLTLIATANQGSEATYESGFVIDKFPISRPNLTFSTLTVSNMSPEDSSIYLCSVASGPWDGYTFGSGTRLTVV.